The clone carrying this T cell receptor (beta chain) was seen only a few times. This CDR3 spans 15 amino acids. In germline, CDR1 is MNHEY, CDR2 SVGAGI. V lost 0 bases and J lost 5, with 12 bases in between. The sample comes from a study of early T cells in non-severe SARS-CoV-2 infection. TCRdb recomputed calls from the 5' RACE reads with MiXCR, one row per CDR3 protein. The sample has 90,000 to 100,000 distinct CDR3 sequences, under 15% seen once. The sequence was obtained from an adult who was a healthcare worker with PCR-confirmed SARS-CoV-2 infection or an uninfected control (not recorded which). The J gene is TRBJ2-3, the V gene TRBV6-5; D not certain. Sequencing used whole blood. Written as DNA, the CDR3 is TGTGCCAGCAGTTACTCGTTGCCGGCCTTAGATACGCAGTATTTT. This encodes CASSYSLPALDTQYF.